These 5 T cell receptor beta chains were all obtained from the same sample, sequenced in a study of T cell responses to AZD1222 COVID-19 vaccine. Some clones are missing from TCRdb's copy, which holds only in-frame ones; the method was immunoSEQ multiplex PCR. The repertoire holds 95,000 to 150,000 clones, around 85% seen once, with more than 7.5% in the top ten. The source material was peripheral blood, sampled on day 0 of AZD1222 vaccination. These receptors were taken from an adult in good health.

The chain joins TRBV6-6 to TRBJ2-7; 7 positions match TRBD1. CDR3 size: 15 residues. V was clipped by 0 bases and J by 6 bases; unmatched bases: 8. CDR1 is MNHNY and CDR2 is SVGAGI in the germline V gene (reference sequence). CDR3 protein: CASSYSGTDPLEQYF. The CDR3 DNA is TGTGCCAGCAGTTACTCCGGGACAGACCCTCTCGAGCAGTACTTC.

The chain joins TRBV19 to TRBJ1-5; D may be TRBD1 (6 bases). This CDR3 is 15 amino acids long. Trimming cost V 2 bases and J 2 bases, with 10 bases left between them. The germline gives CDR1 LNHDA, CDR2 SQIVND (reference sequence). CDR3 in amino acids: CASSIMGAGNQPQHF. CDR3 DNA: TGTGCCAGTAGTATAATGGGGGCTGGCAATCAGCCCCAGCATTTT.

The chain uses TRBV27 and TRBJ2-3, with D unresolved. The length of the CDR3 is 13 residues. CDR1 and CDR2 from the germline V gene are MNHEY and SMNVEV (reference sequence). V lost 8 bases and J 6 bases, leaving 15 bases between the germline ends. DNA of the CDR3: TGTGCCAGCGGTATCCGGGCGTCGGATACGCAGTATTTT. Protein product: CASGIRASDTQYF.

This clone was seen a single time. This chain connects TRBV4-3 to TRBJ2-7; 7 positions agree with TRBD2. The CDR3 runs 14 residues. J was trimmed by 4 bases and V by 1 base; bases with no gene match: 4. Germline loops: CDR1 LGHNA, CDR2 YSLEER. The CDR3 DNA follows: TGCGCCAGCAGCCAAGGCGGGAGCGGTTACGAGCAGTACTTC. Translation gives CASSQGGSGYEQYF.

This rearrangement joins TRBV27 to TRBJ1-5, with D unresolved. Germline V lookup: CDR1 MNHEY, CDR2 SMNVEV (reference sequence). V was pared by 2 bases and J by 5 bases, with 13 bases between. This CDR3 is built from 15 residues. CDR3 protein: CASSLGPGSYQPQHF. CDR3 nucleotides: TGTGCCAGCAGTTTAGGACCGGGCTCTTATCAGCCCCAGCATTTT.